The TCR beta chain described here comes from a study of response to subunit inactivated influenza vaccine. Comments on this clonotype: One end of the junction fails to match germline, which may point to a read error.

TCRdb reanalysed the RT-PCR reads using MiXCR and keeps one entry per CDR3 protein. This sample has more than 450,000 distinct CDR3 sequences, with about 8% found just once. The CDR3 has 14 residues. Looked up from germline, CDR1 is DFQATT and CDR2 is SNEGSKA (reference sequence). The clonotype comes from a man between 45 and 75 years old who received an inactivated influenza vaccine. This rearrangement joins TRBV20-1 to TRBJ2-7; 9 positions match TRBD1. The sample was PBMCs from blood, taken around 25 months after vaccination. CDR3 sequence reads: CSASGQGTSYEQHF. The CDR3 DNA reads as TGCAGTGCTAGTGGACAGGGGACCTCCTACGAGCAGCACTTC.